This paragraph covers one T cell receptor beta chain sequence. Its antigen remains unknown. Using immunoSEQ multiplex PCR, the repertoire was profiled, and TCRdb retains in-frame clones only, with some absent. The sample has over 200,000 clones, less than 95% seen once. This sample is part of a study of cytomegalovirus exposure and HLA in healthy donors. Findings and limits, study-wide: For cytomegalovirus status, the classifier reportedly gave diagnoses with high specificity and sensitivity.

Germline CDR1 KGHSH, CDR2 LQKENI. The CDR3 is 14 residues long. V was cut by 3 bases and J by 2 bases, with 11 bases left in between. The rearrangement links TRBV18 to TRBJ2-7; possibly TRBD1 for D (5 bases). This receptor was obtained from a woman aged 25 to 39 in good health and CMV-seronegative. Material for sequencing was PBMCs. The CDR3 DNA follows: TGTGCCAGCTCACCCTCGACAGCCACCTACGAGCAGTACTTC. Protein product: CASSPSTATYEQYF.